This T cell receptor beta chain was identified during a study of cytomegalovirus exposure and HLA in healthy donors. The assay was immunoSEQ multiplex PCR, and TCRdb's table has in-frame clones only and misses some. This sample has some 250,000 clones, with about nine tenths found just once. Sample: PBMCs. The clonotype was recovered from a woman aged 25-40 years in good health and CMV-seronegative.

The CDR3 spells CASRTGTYEQYF. CDR3 bases: TGTGCCAGCAGAACGGGGACCTACGAGCAGTACTTC. The rearrangement uses TRBV27 and TRBJ2-7; weak D call: TRBD2 (5 bases). V lost 6 bases and J 2 bases, leaving 8 bases between the germline ends. The length of the CDR3 is 12 residues. Per the germline V gene, CDR1 is MNHEY and CDR2 is SMNVEV (reference sequence).